This T cell receptor beta chain came from a study of cytomegalovirus exposure and HLA in healthy donors. Study-level background: Early released data comprised about 85 million unique TCRs from HLA-typed donors.

Remarks on this clone: Antigen: not known.

This CDR3 has 15 residues. CDR1 and CDR2 from the germline V gene are MNHEY and SVGAGI. V shed 5 bases and J 2 bases; nucleotides not matched to a gene: 6. The PCR ran on 60 Vbeta and 13 Jbeta primers. Authors' analysis steps: Later reanalysis found 80 million or so unique TCR beta chains, 10 million to 14 million of them shared. TCRdb's table, derived via immunoSEQ multiplex PCR, lists solely in-frame clones and lacks some. The DNA gave D and trimming, while V, J and clone size come from that table. The table includes around 130,000 clones, about two thirds detected once. Study observations and caveats: Another analysis was done later, and it associated roughly 15,000 TCR beta sequences with HLA alleles at 0.05 false discovery rate. For TCR beta chains, V- and J-gene trimming was later linked to a missense DCLRE1C variant.

The sample was PBMCs. The chain joins TRBV6-5 to TRBJ1-5; TRBD1 matches 7 bases. The origin of this receptor is a human donor in good health. DNA of the CDR3: TGTGCCAGCAGTAAGACAGGGAACGGCAATCAGCCCCAGCATTTT. Amino acids: CASSKTGNGNQPQHF.